A selection of T cell receptor beta chains follows, all from one sample in a study of T-cell memory formation after mild COVID-19. TCRdb recomputed calls from the 5' RACE reads with MiXCR, one row per CDR3 protein. Here the sample spans about 190,000 distinct CDR3 sequences, approximately 16% being singletons. Sequenced: PBMCs or a T cell subset sorted from them (not recorded which). Source of these receptors: an adult woman who had mild COVID-19 (a few samples of this study predate the infection). Cell type and time point are not known. Each CDR3 is given with its conserved first and last residue.

j_call v_call cdr3_aa
TRBJ2-1 TRBV27 CASSSPGLAGGSYNEQFF
TRBJ1-1 TRBV12-3/TRBV12-4 CASSLSGKRMNTEAFF
TRBJ2-7 TRBV6-5 CASRGTDRTLGEQYF
TRBJ2-3 TRBV12-5 CASGLVLRGGPDTQYF
TRBJ1-2 TRBV7-9 CASSLARPGQGNYGYTF
TRBJ2-7 TRBV4-2 CASSRKVGQGEDEQYF
TRBJ2-7 TRBV6-5 CASSHNPSGTSGYYEQYF
TRBJ1-5 TRBV7-7 CASSLDRFQPQHF
TRBJ2-7 TRBV7-2 CASSLLGAYSGGEQYF
TRBJ2-1 TRBV12-3/TRBV12-4 CASSFSGGYNEQFF
TRBJ2-1 TRBV6-1 CASSQPLGGYNEQFF
TRBJ2-1 TRBV6-2/TRBV6-3 CASSNIPWSEQFF
TRBJ2-3 TRBV4-3 CASSQDLRGFTDTQYF
TRBJ2-1 TRBV7-2 CASGDRASYNEQFF
TRBJ2-2 TRBV24-1 CATSDPVAGLNTGELFF
TRBJ2-7 TRBV29-1 CSVIPGQTYEQYF
TRBJ1-1 TRBV4-3 CASSQDRGASNTEAFF
TRBJ2-7 TRBV14 CASSNSGRDPYEQYF
TRBJ1-6 TRBV12-3/TRBV12-4 CASSLEADNSPLHF
TRBJ2-7 TRBV7-9 CASSLPANYEQYF
TRBJ2-3 TRBV5-1 CASSVGLAATTDTQYF
TRBJ1-6 TRBV5-5 CASSLNWGQVSPLHF
TRBJ2-2 TRBV20-1 CSASRAPNTGELFF
TRBJ2-1 TRBV5-1 CASSSGSGSYNEQFF
TRBJ1-6 TRBV12-3/TRBV12-4 CASSPTHTYSPLHF
TRBJ1-1 TRBV3-1 CASSRQDNTEAFF
TRBJ2-1 TRBV11-3 CASSFAGGGYNEQFF
TRBJ2-5 TRBV20-1 CSASWRGVGETQYF
TRBJ1-4 TRBV6-5 CASTLSGPATNEKLFF
TRBJ1-2 TRBV18 CASSPRDGPYGYTF
TRBJ2-7 TRBV24-1 CATSDAVEYNEQYF
TRBJ2-1 TRBV6-5 CASSRTSGGSYNEQFF
TRBJ2-2 TRBV12-3/TRBV12-4 CASSLYGNTGELFF
TRBJ1-2 TRBV20-1 CSARGQYYGYTF
TRBJ2-5 TRBV5-8 CASSQNPPPETQYF
TRBJ2-1 TRBV9 CASSGIGTGGNNEQFF
TRBJ1-2 TRBV6-2/TRBV6-3 CASSYAGGFDGYTF